This TCR beta chain was profiled in a study of identical twins. Template switching, a step in the protocol, added a universal primer site, and cDNA carried unique molecular identifiers. TCRdb analysed the 5' RACE reads with MiXCR anew, one entry per CDR3 protein. Among 250,000 or so distinct CDR3 sequences listed, around 8.3% were seen once. This clonotype was recorded at least ten times. Healthy Caucasians were all of the donors. The CDR3 is made up of 14 amino acids. Germline V lookup: CDR1 DFQATT, CDR2 SNEGSKA (reference sequence). Trimming at V came to 1 base and at J to 1 base, leaving 4 bases not matched to a gene. This same sample was also part of a study on yellow fever vaccine responses in identical twins. From that report: A vaccine T cell response that seemed partly convergent and partly personalized was reported in twins.

The clonotype originates from a woman under 30 in good health. This chain connects TRBV20-1 to TRBJ2-7, with TRBD1 matching 7 bases. Material: CD8+ T cells sorted from blood. Here the CDR3 reads CSARVKGASYEQYF. The CDR3 DNA reads TGCAGTGCTAGAGTAAAGGGGGCATCCTACGAGCAGTACTTC.